This TCR beta chain was identified in a study of graft-versus-host responses after intestinal transplantation (dated by TCRdb to the early 2020s). Turning to the overall study: Recipients received multivisceral, liver-intestinal, or isolated intestinal transplants. Every recipient was given anti-thymocyte globulin induction, then maintenance tacrolimus and steroids for 2 to 4 years. Bulk TCR-beta CDR3 sequencing was used to track graft-versus-host and host-versus-graft alloreactive T cell clones in the graft, circulation and bone marrow after intestinal transplantation. To identify alloreactive clones, pre-transplant mixed lymphocyte reaction products were sequenced and compared with unstimulated pre-transplant donor and recipient T cells. The cohort enrolled 24 intestinal transplant recipients, one of whom was a retransplant, and a few patients without pretransplant specimens were excluded. A peak of at least 4% donor T cells among recipient peripheral blood mononuclear cells was the definition used for donor T cell macrochimerism. Samples from three later patients were sequenced in-house on an Illumina MiSeq with MiXCR processing rather than by the commercial service.

The library was built by means of the immunoSEQ multiplex PCR assay. High-throughput TCR-beta CDR3 sequencing of genomic DNA from most patients was performed by Adaptive Biotechnologies. In the authors' own workflow: Adaptive's ImmunoSEQ software was the source of the TCR sequencing data for roughly 19 patients, while a few other patients were processed with MiXCR and VDJtools. CDR3 nucleotide sequences shared between donor and recipient were removed because the origin of such sequences could not be assigned. Alloreactive clones required at least 2-fold expansion over unstimulated cells and minimum CFSE-low frequency of 0.002% (template counts) or 0.001% (read counts). Clones detected in sequenced pre-transplant spleen, lymph node, or MLR CFSE-low populations of the donor or recipient were defined as mappable. The cumulative frequency of alloreactive clones was calculated as a percentage of all sequences, weighted by copy number. The clones in this table, taken by TCRdb from immuneACCESS, are in-frame only. Not every clone is retained; where verified, under half of the shortfall comes from an unresolved V gene, and the cause of the rest is unknown. V and J calls plus clone size are reproduced from that table; the DNA served to infer D and trimming. In this sample the table shows roughly 6,000 clones, 83% of which occur a single time. Clones ranked in the top ten supply about 8% of the sample.

To isolate intraepithelial and lamina propria lymphocytes from graft specimens, dithiothreitol, EDTA incubations and collagenase D digestion were used. Bulk TCR-beta sequencing was performed on serial intestinal graft biopsy specimens collected as late as 600 days after transplant. Points the paper makes about the study in general: The relatively low number and heterogeneity of intestinal transplant patients limited the conclusions. Early after transplant, peak levels of circulating GvH clones were found to be associated with declines in HvG clones. In the allografts of patients with donor T cell macrochimerism, GvH to HvG T cell clonal ratios were high. GvH clones were detected in recipient bone marrow, and some of these GvH clones were observed earlier in ileal mucosa or blood, consistent with an intestinal mucosal origin.

About this clone itself: Its recognized antigen is unknown. Base qualities are missing; no much larger clone stands one base away.

The germline V gene (reference sequence) specifies LNHDA as CDR1 and SQIVND as CDR2. Trimming leaves V shorter by 6 bases and J shorter by 9 bases, with the junction holding 9 bases beyond the gene matches. From the cysteine up to the phenylalanine, the CDR3 has a length of 15 residues. Left in the record is the CDR3 DNA by itself, 45 bases read in frame from the first base. The receptor was derived from a human patient who received an intestinal transplant, so some T cells may come from the graft donor. The sample in question was ileum tissue, obtained around 300 days after intestinal transplant. The chain is encoded by TRBV19 joined to TRBJ2-1, with TRBD2 matching 12 junction bases. CDR3 protein: CASSVTSGSVGEQFF. The nucleotide sequence is TGTGCCAGTAGCGTGACTAGCGGGAGCGTCGGTGAGCAGTTCTTC.